These 18 T cell receptor beta chains originate from one sample sequenced in a study of T-cell reconstitution after alpha-beta-depleted transplantation in children. Using unique molecular identifiers, the investigators prepared the TCRbeta library. TCRdb analysed the PCR reads with MiXCR anew, one entry per CDR3 protein. Of about 98,000 distinct CDR3 sequences listed, about 5.6% are singletons. Sequences were derived from PBMCs, mostly from graft donor cells, sampled 60 days after TCRalphabeta/CD19-depleted stem cell transplant. These receptor sequences come from a female patient under 10 years old who had a stem cell transplant for Fanconi anemia, so the T cells may come from the graft donor.

The V and J genes are TRBV12-3 or TRBV12-4 and TRBJ2-3; D not certain. The CDR3 is made up of 15 amino acids. V gave up 2 bases and J gave up 1 base, with 10 bases separating them. The CDR3 bases are TGTGCCAGCAGTTTACGAGCAATTCGCACAGATACGCAGTATTTT. It encodes CASSLRAIRTDTQYF.

This clonotype occurred many times. J is TRBJ2-1 and V is TRBV12-3 or TRBV12-4; TRBD2 aligns across 8 bases. The CDR3 runs to 16 residues. After removal of 4 bases from V and 2 bases from J, the junction contained 7 bases not matched to a gene. CDR3 DNA: TGTGCCAGCAGTTCGCCGGGAGGGCTAACCTACAATGAGCAGTTCTTC. This encodes CASSSPGGLTYNEQFF.

A few counts support this clonotype. V is TRBV3-1 and J is TRBJ2-5, with TRBD1 identical over 7 bases. Losses at the gene ends were 0 bases for V and 1 base for J; bases not matched to a gene: 11. Per germline, CDR1 LGHDT and CDR2 YNNKEL (reference sequence). The CDR3 totals 18 residues. Written as DNA, the CDR3 is TGTGCCAGCAGCCAAGATAGGGGCAGGGGGTTTCCCCAAGAGACCCAGTACTTC. Its protein is CASSQDRGRGFPQETQYF.

This clonotype was seen at least ten times. This chain joins TRBV7-2 and TRBJ2-3; D gene uncertain. Per the germline V gene, CDR1 is SGHTA and CDR2 is FQGNSA. V was clipped by 5 bases and J by 5 bases, with 11 bases between them. The CDR3 loop spans 13 amino acids. CDR3 sequence: CASSPRLEDTQYF. DNA for the CDR3: TGTGCCAGCAGCCCTAGGTTAGAAGATACGCAGTATTTT.

This clonotype was detected only a few times. The chain uses TRBV5-1 and TRBJ2-2, with 8 positions matching TRBD1. The CDR3 length is 14 residues. Per the germline V gene, CDR1 is SGHRS and CDR2 is YFSETQ. Trimming at V came to 2 bases and at J to 7 bases, leaving 4 bases not matched to a gene. CDR3 amino acids: CASSFSGGSGELFF. CDR3 sequence (DNA): TGCGCCAGCAGCTTTTCAGGGGGCAGCGGGGAGCTGTTTTTT.

This clonotype was counted ten times or more. The rearrangement joins TRBV6-1 to TRBJ2-1; D tentatively reads TRBD1 or TRBD2 (6 bases each). In germline, CDR1 is MNHNS, CDR2 SASEGT. V dropped 10 bases and J dropped 6 bases, with 16 bases sitting between them. The CDR3 covers 13 residues. The CDR3 sequence is CAIRGGTLNEQFF. Here the CDR3 DNA reads TGTGCCATTAGGGGCGGGACACTCAATGAGCAGTTCTTC.

This sequence joins TRBV29-1 and TRBJ1-2; D unclear. CDR3 length equals 11 residues. Trimming removed 4 bases from V and 4 bases from J, with 7 bases in between. Per germline, CDR1 SQVTM and CDR2 ANQGSEA. CDR3: CSVVRAYGYTF. The CDR3 bases are TGCAGCGTTGTACGGGCCTATGGCTACACCTTC.

As to this clonotype: Germline is not matched at one junction end, which may reflect a read error. The chain uses TRBV12-3 or TRBV12-4 and TRBJ2-3; 11 nucleotides agree with TRBD2. The CDR3 totals 18 residues. In DNA, the CDR3 is TGTACCAGCAGTTTACTCGTCTTGGGACTAGCGGTCACAGATACGCAGTATTTT. It specifies CTSSLLVLGLAVTDTQYF.

At least ten counts were recorded for this clonotype. This chain connects TRBV5-1 to TRBJ2-5; TRBD2 matches 8 bases. This CDR3 has 14 amino acids. Losses at the gene ends were 0 bases for V and 4 bases for J; bases not matched to a gene: 2. Germline lookup yields CDR1 SGHRS and CDR2 YFSETQ. The CDR3, as DNA: TGCGCCAGCAGCTTGGTGCTAGCGGGAGAGACCCAGTACTTC. Its translation: CASSLVLAGETQYF. The complete variable domain, with remaining parts taken from reference TRBV5-1 and TRBJ2-5, reads KAGVTQTPRYLIKTRGQQVTLSCSPISGHRSVSWYQQTPGQGLQFLFEYFSETQRNKGNFPGRFSGRQFSNSRSEMNVSTLELGDSALYLCASSLVLAGETQYFGPGTRLLVL.

In this sample, this clonotype turned up many times. The chain links TRBV3-1 to TRBJ2-1; D unresolved. The V and J ends lost 1 base and 0 bases respectively, with 7 bases between them. The CDR3 consists of 15 residues. CDR1 is LGHDT, CDR2 YNNKEL, per germline (reference sequence). The CDR3 protein is CASSQAGSSYNEQFF. CDR3 sequence (DNA): TGTGCCAGCAGCCAAGCGGGTAGCTCCTACAATGAGCAGTTCTTC.

This chain connects TRBV20-1 to TRBJ1-1; D not certain. The germline V and J ends were trimmed by 8 bases and 8 bases, with 18 bases remaining between them. Germline V gene data show CDR1 as DFQATT and CDR2 as SNEGSKA (reference sequence). The CDR3 totals 12 residues. The CDR3 loop reads CSKWTGRQEAFF. The DNA for the CDR3 is TGCAGTAAATGGACGGGTCGTCAAGAAGCTTTCTTT.

Ten or more counts support this clonotype. The rearrangement uses TRBV5-1 and TRBJ2-5, with TRBD1 as a possible D gene (5 bases). CDR3 size: 15 residues. CDR1 is SGHRS, CDR2 YFSETQ, per germline. Trimming shortened V by 0 bases and J by 4 bases, and 13 bases separated the two germline ends. In DNA form, the CDR3 reads TGCGCCAGCAGCTTGGGGGGCATAAAGGCAGAGACCCAGTACTTC. Its protein product is CASSLGGIKAETQYF.

This chain links TRBV29-1 with TRBJ2-7; weak D call: TRBD1 (5 bases). Trimming left V 6 bases short and J 4 bases short, with 19 bases between. Germline V gene sequence: CDR1 SQVTM, CDR2 ANQGSEA. This CDR3 is 14 amino acids long. The CDR3 spells CSVGEGVRRYEQYF. The CDR3 DNA reads as TGCAGCGTAGGAGAAGGGGTTAGGAGATACGAGCAGTACTTC.

This clonotype has only a few counts. This rearrangement joins TRBV7-3 to TRBJ2-3, with D perhaps matching TRBD2 (6 bases). This CDR3 is 15 amino acids long. V was trimmed by 5 bases and J by 0 bases, leaving 12 bases between them. Germline V gives CDR1 SGHTA, CDR2 FQGTGA. The CDR3 DNA sequence: TGTGCCAGCAGCAGAGGGACTGCAAGCACAGATACGCAGTATTTT. The encoded protein is CASSRGTASTDTQYF.

This clonotype was detected a few times. This chain joins TRBV5-1 and TRBJ2-1, with 13 bases that match TRBD2. The CDR3 consists of 17 residues. V shed 4 bases and J 7 bases; nucleotides not matched to a gene: 11. Per the germline V gene, CDR1 is SGHRS and CDR2 is YFSETQ. The CDR3 DNA follows: TGCGCCAGCAGCCGCACTAGCGGGGGGGCGTCCTTGAATGAGCAGTTCTTC. This sequence encodes CASSRTSGGASLNEQFF.

This clonotype occurred many times. The gene calls are TRBV5-1 and TRBJ1-5; D is undetermined. The CDR3 length is 16 residues. Germline CDR1 reads SGHRS; CDR2 reads YFSETQ. Trimming stripped 0 bases from V and 4 bases from J, with 14 bases between. CDR3 in DNA: TGCGCCAGCAGCTTGGTTAGGAGTACACCAAATCAGCCCCAGCATTTT. Protein sequence: CASSLVRSTPNQPQHF.

This clonotype appeared a few times. This chain connects TRBV7-6 to TRBJ2-3, with 9 bases lining up with TRBD2. J gave up 4 bases and V 1 base, and 6 bases lay outside the gene matches. Germline lookup yields CDR1 SGHVS and CDR2 FNYEAQ. This CDR3 has 16 amino acids. CDR3 in DNA: TGTGCCAGCAGCTTAGGGCGGGGGGGCGGCGCAGATACGCAGTATTTT. Translation gives CASSLGRGGGADTQYF.

This clonotype was counted a few times. This sequence joins TRBV6-5 and TRBJ1-6, with 8 bases matching TRBD1. The CDR3 is made up of 16 amino acids. Losses at the gene ends were 2 bases for V and 11 bases for J; bases not matched to a gene: 11. In germline, CDR1 is MNHEY, CDR2 SVGAGI. As DNA, the CDR3 is TGTGCCAGCAGTTACCGAGTCGGACAGGGCTTAACACCCCTCCACTTT. As protein: CASSYRVGQGLTPLHF.